These 22 T cell receptor beta chains were sequenced from one sample in a study of blood T cell repertoires in COVID-19. Profiling relied on immunoSEQ multiplex PCR, and the TCRdb table lists in-frame clones only, not all of them. This table holds over 150,000 clones, around four fifths found once. The specimen sequenced was peripheral blood. These receptors all come from a woman aged 70-85 years who had recovered from COVID-19.

The V and J genes are TRBV5-1 and TRBJ1-1; D not resolved. The CDR3 contains 17 residues. V lost 0 bases to trimming and J lost 0 bases, with 15 bases between them. Germline loops: CDR1 SGHRS, CDR2 YFSETQ. Here the CDR3 DNA reads TGCGCCAGCAGCTTGGGTATGCGGGATGGGATGAACACTGAAGCTTTCTTT. It specifies CASSLGMRDGMNTEAFF.

The chain links TRBV5-1 to TRBJ2-2; possibly TRBD2 for D (6 bases). V was shortened by 0 bases and J by 6 bases, with 9 bases between the two germline ends. This CDR3 comprises 14 residues. CDR1 and CDR2 (germline): SGHRS, YFSETQ. For the CDR3, the DNA is TGCGCCAGCAGCTTGGGTAGCGGTGCCGGGGAGCTGTTTTTT. Amino acids: CASSLGSGAGELFF.

This chain joins TRBV5-5 and TRBJ2-1, with TRBD2 matching over 8 bases. V lost 3 bases to trimming and J lost 6 bases; unmatched junction nucleotides: 14. This CDR3 comprises 17 residues. Per the germline V gene, CDR1 is SGHKS and CDR2 is YYEKEE (reference sequence). CDR3 residues: CASSSPRGGRSGNEQFF. CDR3 bases: TGTGCCAGCAGCTCGCCCCGGGGCGGGAGGTCTGGCAATGAGCAGTTCTTC. The full variable domain, its missing parts supplied by reference TRBV5-5 and TRBJ2-1, is DAGVTQSPTHLIKTRGQQVTLRCSPISGHKSVSWYQQVLGQGPQFIFQYYEKEERGRGNFPDRFSARQFPNYSSELNVNALLLGDSALYLCASSSPRGGRSGNEQFFGPGTRLTVL.

This rearrangement joins TRBV5-4 to TRBJ1-1; a weak D match, TRBD1 (5 bases). The CDR3 extends over 12 amino acids. Germline CDR1 is SGHNT and CDR2 is YYREEE (reference sequence). Trimming shortened V by 3 bases and J by 8 bases, and 11 bases separated the two germline ends. The DNA of the CDR3 is TGTGCCAGCAGCTGGGGGGGTTACGAAGCTTTCTTT. This translates into CASSWGGYEAFF.

The V call is TRBV15, the J call TRBJ2-7; tentative D call: TRBD2 (6 bases). Trimming pared 4 bases from V and 3 bases from J, leaving 10 bases between. Germline CDR1 LNHNV, CDR2 YYDKDF (reference sequence). The CDR3 is 13 residues long. The CDR3 loop is CATSIGRNYEQYF. DNA of the CDR3: TGTGCCACCAGCATTGGGAGGAACTACGAGCAGTACTTC.

This chain links TRBV7-3 with TRBJ1-1; the match to TRBD1 covers 8 bases. Looked up from germline, CDR1 is SGHTA and CDR2 is FQGTGA. The CDR3 length is 14 residues. Losses at the gene ends were 4 bases for V and 5 bases for J; bases not matched to a gene: 6. CDR3 loop: CASSSTGEGTEAFF. The CDR3 DNA is TGTGCCAGCAGCTCGACAGGGGAGGGTACTGAAGCTTTCTTT.

The V gene is TRBV28, the J gene TRBJ2-4; TRBD1 is a possible D gene (6 bases). CDR3 length equals 15 residues. In germline, CDR1 is MDHEN, CDR2 SYDVKM. The V end lost 2 bases, the J end lost 1 base, and 9 bases lay between the germline ends. Here the CDR3 DNA reads TGTGCCAGCAGTTTACAGGGGCGTGCCAAAAACATTCAGTACTTC. Its protein product is CASSLQGRAKNIQYF.

The V and J genes are TRBV2 and TRBJ2-1, with TRBD2 matching over 15 bases. The V segment lost 7 bases and the J segment 10 bases; nucleotides outside the gene matches: 8. The germline V gene encodes CDR1 SNHLY and CDR2 FYNNEI. CDR3 length: 15 amino acids. The CDR3 is CASTGLAGGFGEQFF. The DNA of the CDR3 is TGTGCCAGCACCGGACTAGCGGGAGGGTTTGGAGAGCAGTTCTTC. Based on the CDR3 plus reference TRBV2 and TRBJ2-1, the full variable domain is EPEVTQTPSHQVTQMGQEVILRCVPISNHLYFYWYRQILGQKVEFLVSFYNNEISEKSEIFDDQFSVERPDGSNFTLKIRSTKLEDSAMYFCASTGLAGGFGEQFFGPGTRLTVL.

This sequence joins TRBV18 and TRBJ1-1; possibly TRBD1 for D (5 bases). Germline-derived CDR1 and CDR2 are KGHSH and LQKENI. Trimming left V 6 bases short and J 2 bases short, with 13 bases between. The CDR3 is made up of 14 amino acids. The chain's CDR3 is CASSHGRGNTEAFF. The CDR3 region has the DNA TGTGCCAGCTCTCACGGTAGGGGCAACACTGAAGCTTTCTTT.

The V call is TRBV15, the J call TRBJ1-4; D call uncertain. V lost 5 bases to trimming and J lost 4 bases, with 5 bases between them. Germline CDR1 is LNHNV and CDR2 is YYDKDF (reference sequence). The length of the CDR3 is 12 residues. CDR3 in DNA: TGTGCCACCAGCGGTAGTAATGAAAAACTGTTTTTT. Encoded protein: CATSGSNEKLFF.

On this clone itself: An end of the junction differs from the germline gene, which may be a read error. The chain couples TRBV28 to TRBJ2-7, with a weak D call TRBD1 (6 bases). Germline lookup yields CDR1 MDHEN and CDR2 SYDVKM. The CDR3 spans 15 residues. The CDR3 is CASSLWQGSSYGQYF. The CDR3 DNA reads as TGTGCCAGCAGTTTATGGCAGGGGTCCTCCTACGGGCAGTACTTC.

This rearrangement joins TRBV12-3 or TRBV12-4 to TRBJ1-5; D perhaps matches TRBD1 (5 bases). V shed 3 bases and J shed 7 bases, with 7 bases lying between them. The CDR3 extends over 12 amino acids. The CDR3 DNA sequence: TGTGCCAGCAGTTTTCAGGGACAGCCCCAGCATTTT. It codes for CASSFQGQPQHF.

In its sample, this clone was seen a few times. The rearrangement joins TRBV2 to TRBJ2-6, with 8 positions matching TRBD2. The germline V gene encodes CDR1 SNHLY and CDR2 FYNNEI. V trimming: 7 bases; J trimming: 0 bases; junction bases outside the gene matches: 5. The length of the CDR3 is 16 residues. In nucleotides, the CDR3 is TGTGCCAGCACCCCCCGGGGGGGCTCTGGGGCCAACGTCCTGACTTTC. Amino acids: CASTPRGGSGANVLTF.

Comment on this clone: Relative to the germline gene, one junction end is altered; a read error may explain this. CDR3 sequence reads: CASSPRTGGAF. CDR3 DNA: TGTGCCAGCAGCCCGAGGACAGGGGGCGCCTTC. V is TRBV11-3 and J is TRBJ2-7, with 11 bases identical to TRBD1. The CDR3 is made up of 11 amino acids. The germline V gene encodes CDR1 SGHNT and CDR2 YENEEA.

The chain couples TRBV18 to TRBJ2-3, with TRBD1 matching over 9 bases. Germline assignment: CDR1 KGHSH and CDR2 LQKENI. Unmatched junction bases numbered 4, after V lost 3 bases and J lost 3 bases. The CDR3 length is 15 residues. The CDR3 nucleotides are TGTGCCAGCTCACCTTGGGACAGGGTAACAGATACGCAGTATTTT. Translation: CASSPWDRVTDTQYF.

This sequence joins TRBV10-3 and TRBJ1-5, with D perhaps TRBD1 (5 bases). V was cut by 10 bases and J by 0 bases, with 16 bases left in between. Germline lookup yields CDR1 ENHRY and CDR2 SYGVKD. The CDR3 covers 15 residues. The CDR3 loop reads CATTDSPNSNQPQHF. For the CDR3, the DNA is TGTGCCACCACCGACAGCCCCAATAGCAATCAGCCCCAGCATTTT.

This chain links TRBV6-4 with TRBJ1-1; D possibly corresponds to TRBD1 (5 bases). The CDR3 has 14 residues. Deletions cut 6 bases from V and 1 base from J, with 12 bases between. Germline values: CDR1 MRHNA, CDR2 SNTAGT. As DNA, the CDR3 is TGTGCCAGCAGCCCAGGGAGGGGGAACACTGAAGCTTTCTTT. This sequence encodes CASSPGRGNTEAFF.

The chain has TRBV10-3 and TRBJ1-1; 11 bases are a match to TRBD1. CDR3 length: 16 amino acids. Germline V lookup: CDR1 ENHRY, CDR2 SYGVKD. The V gene end was trimmed by 6 bases and the J gene end by 4 bases; junction bases not matched to a gene: 10. CDR3 amino acids: CAIRTAADRGPTEAFF. CDR3 bases: TGTGCCATCAGGACCGCCGCGGACAGGGGGCCCACTGAAGCTTTCTTT.

J is TRBJ2-1 and V is TRBV10-3; D is uncertain. The CDR3 loop spans 14 amino acids. Trimming pared 0 bases from V and 7 bases from J, leaving 10 bases between. Germline V lookup: CDR1 ENHRY, CDR2 SYGVKD. CDR3 bases: TGTGCCATCAGTGAGTCGGGCGAAGAGAATGAGCAGTTCTTC. This sequence encodes CAISESGEENEQFF.

This clone has ten or more counts. The sample holds other DNA sequences that translate to the same CDR3. The CDR3 DNA sequence: TGTGCCAGCAGCCTGACGGGGTATGGCTACACCTTC. Translated, it gives CASSLTGYGYTF. This sequence joins TRBV28 and TRBJ1-2; no firm D call. V dropped 6 bases and J dropped 5 bases, with 10 bases sitting between them. Germline CDR1 is MDHEN and CDR2 is SYDVKM. This CDR3 has 12 amino acids.

This chain connects TRBV7-2 to TRBJ2-3; D perhaps matches TRBD1 (5 bases). The CDR3 runs to 14 residues. Germline V gene sequence: CDR1 SGHTA, CDR2 FQGNSA. V lost 5 bases and J 4 bases, leaving 13 bases between the germline ends. The CDR3 bases are TGTGCCAGCAGCCGCCAGGGCAGATCAGATACGCAGTATTTT. Its translation is CASSRQGRSDTQYF.

The rearrangement uses TRBV7-6 and TRBJ2-3; D unclear. The V and J ends lost 1 base and 4 bases respectively, with 12 bases between them. Looked up from germline, CDR1 is SGHVS and CDR2 is FNYEAQ. The CDR3 consists of 15 residues. The CDR3 protein is CASSLEIVAADTQYF. The CDR3 bases are TGTGCCAGCAGCTTAGAGATTGTGGCAGCAGATACGCAGTATTTT.